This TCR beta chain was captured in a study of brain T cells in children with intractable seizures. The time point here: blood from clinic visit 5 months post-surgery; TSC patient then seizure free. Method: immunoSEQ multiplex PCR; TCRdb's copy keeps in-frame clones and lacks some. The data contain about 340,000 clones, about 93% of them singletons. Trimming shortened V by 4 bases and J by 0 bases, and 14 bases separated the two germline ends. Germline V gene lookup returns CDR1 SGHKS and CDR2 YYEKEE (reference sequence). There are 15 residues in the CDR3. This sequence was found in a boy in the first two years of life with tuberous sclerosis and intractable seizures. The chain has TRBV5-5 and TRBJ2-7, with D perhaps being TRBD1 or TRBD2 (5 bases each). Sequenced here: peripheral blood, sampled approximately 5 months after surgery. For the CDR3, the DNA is TGTGCCAGCAGCCCGGAGGCAGGGCACTCCTACGAGCAGTACTTC. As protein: CASSPEAGHSYEQYF.